The 14 T cell receptor beta chains below were found in one sample sequenced in a study of T cells in Graves' hyperthyroidism and ophthalmopathy. The CDR3 regions of TCR beta were amplified from RNA transcripts. HTBI primers were used for first-round RT-PCR of the TCR CDR3. MiXCR was run by TCRdb on the multiplex PCR reads, yielding one entry per CDR3 protein. The sample shows around 190,000 distinct CDR3 sequences, roughly a sixth of them seen only once. Source material: blood. These receptor sequences come from a woman in her 50s with Graves' hyperthyroidism.

This rearrangement joins TRBV25-1 to TRBJ2-5, with D perhaps TRBD1 (10 bases). The CDR3 loop spans 19 amino acids. Deletions cut 2 bases from V and 3 bases from J, with 25 bases between. The germline gives CDR1 MGHDK, CDR2 SYGVNS. DNA of the CDR3: TGTGCCAGCAGTGAACGGACAGGGGGAAAGCGGGAGGCCAAAGAGACCCAGTACTTC. It codes for CASSERTGGKREAKETQYF.

The sample holds a few counts of this clonotype. V is TRBV9 and J is TRBJ1-5; 7 positions agree with TRBD1. The CDR3 is 16 amino acids. Germline CDR1 reads SGDLS; CDR2 reads YYNGEE. Germline trimming cut 3 bases from V and 1 base from J; bases unmatched to any gene: 7. CDR3 in DNA: TGTGCCAGCAGCGAGGGGGGACAGTCCAGCAATCAGCCCCAGCATTTT. Amino acids: CASSEGGQSSNQPQHF.

This clonotype has ten or more counts. The rearrangement links TRBV27 to TRBJ2-3; D not resolved. V was clipped by 5 bases and J by 1 base, with 10 bases between them. The CDR3 spans 14 residues. Germline CDR1 reads MNHEY; CDR2 reads SMNVEV (reference sequence). CDR3 sequence reads: CASSTRWGTDTQYF. The CDR3 DNA reads as TGTGCCAGCAGTACACGCTGGGGCACAGATACGCAGTATTTT.

This clonotype was counted ten times or more. The chain has TRBV10-3 and TRBJ2-5; 9 nucleotides align to TRBD2. The V gene end was trimmed by 4 bases and the J gene end by 4 bases; junction bases not matched to a gene: 4. The CDR3 covers 14 residues. Germline V gene sequence: CDR1 ENHRY, CDR2 SYGVKD. This CDR3 is CAISGGRAGETQYF. DNA for the CDR3: TGTGCCATCAGTGGCGGGAGGGCCGGAGAGACCCAGTACTTC.

This clonotype was detected ten times or more. The chain has TRBV28 and TRBJ2-7, with TRBD1 matching 10 bases. The V and J ends lost 4 bases and 2 bases, in that order; junction bases with no gene match: 5. In germline, CDR1 is MDHEN, CDR2 SYDVKM. The CDR3 runs 15 residues. This chain's CDR3 is CASSSPGQGAYEQYF. The CDR3 DNA is TGTGCCAGCAGTTCCCCAGGACAGGGGGCCTACGAGCAGTACTTC.

In its sample, this clonotype was seen many times. The J gene is TRBJ2-1, the V gene TRBV29-1; D possibly corresponds to TRBD1 (7 bases). Between the trimmed V and J ends, which lost 7 bases and 1 base, there was a span of 17 bases. Germline V gene sequence: CDR1 SQVTM, CDR2 ANQGSEA. This CDR3 spans 15 amino acids. The CDR3 sequence: CSATSTGRSYNEQFF. CDR3 nucleotides: TGCAGCGCCACTTCGACAGGGAGGTCCTACAATGAGCAGTTCTTC.

This clonotype was observed at least ten times. This chain links TRBV12-3 or TRBV12-4 with TRBJ2-1; 10 bases are shared with TRBD2. This CDR3 region has 14 residues. The ends lost 2 bases at V and 9 bases at J; junction bases unmatched: 4. The CDR3 DNA reads TGTGCCAGCAGTTTACTAGCGGGAGCAGCTGAGCAGTTCTTC. It encodes CASSLLAGAAEQFF.

Only a few counts were recorded for this clonotype. The gene calls are TRBV19 and TRBJ2-2; 11 nucleotides agree with TRBD1. Germline V CDR1 and CDR2: LNHDA, SQIVND (reference sequence). This CDR3 contains 15 residues. V shed 1 base, J shed 7 bases, and the junction held 2 bases outside the gene matches. The CDR3 spells CASSIGTGGIGELFF. In DNA, the CDR3 is TGTGCCAGTAGTATAGGGACAGGGGGCATCGGGGAGCTGTTTTTT.

In this sample, this clonotype turned up many times. This chain uses TRBV29-1 with TRBJ1-6; unclear D gene. The CDR3 is 12 residues long. Germline CDR1 is SQVTM and CDR2 is ANQGSEA. V was cut by 7 bases and J by 8 bases, with 12 bases left in between. The CDR3 DNA reads TGCAGCGCTCGGGAGGGAGATTCACCCCTCCACTTT. As protein: CSAREGDSPLHF.

This clonotype was counted ten times or more. The chain combines TRBV20-1 with TRBJ2-5; 12 nucleotides agree with TRBD2. V shed 6 bases and J 2 bases; nucleotides not matched to a gene: 10. Germline V gene sequence: CDR1 DFQATT, CDR2 SNEGSKA (reference sequence). This CDR3 is built from 16 residues. This chain's CDR3 is CSASPLAGGVQETQYF. CDR3 bases: TGCAGTGCCTCCCCCCTAGCGGGAGGGGTACAAGAGACCCAGTACTTC.

In this sample, this clonotype turned up many times. The chain employs TRBV7-2 and TRBJ2-7; 14 nucleotides agree with TRBD2. V lost 5 bases, J lost 6 bases, and 12 bases stayed unmatched. This CDR3 region has 17 residues. The germline gives CDR1 SGHTA, CDR2 FQGNSA. CDR3 coding DNA: TGTGCCAGCAGCCTACCGGGACTAGCGGGAGTCATGCCCGAGCAGTACTTC. Its translation: CASSLPGLAGVMPEQYF.

This clonotype was recorded at least ten times. V and J are TRBV7-2 and TRBJ2-5; no reliable D call. V lost 2 bases and J 3 bases, leaving 7 bases between the germline ends. CDR1 is SGHTA, CDR2 FQGNSA, per germline. The CDR3 contains 13 residues. The CDR3 bases are TGTGCCAGCAGCTTAAGACCCGAAGAGACCCAGTACTTC. It codes for CASSLRPEETQYF.

This clonotype was observed many times. The chain joins TRBV10-3 to TRBJ2-7; D remains unclear. This CDR3 is 11 amino acids long. The V gene lost 2 bases and the J gene lost 2 bases, with 1 base spanning the gap. Germline V gene data show CDR1 as ENHRY and CDR2 as SYGVKD. The CDR3 sequence is CAISETYEQYF. CDR3 sequence (DNA): TGTGCCATCAGTGAGACCTACGAGCAGTACTTC.

This clonotype appeared many times. The chain is built from TRBV12-3 or TRBV12-4 and TRBJ2-1, with 8 positions matching TRBD2. This CDR3 contains 15 residues. V was clipped by 3 bases and J by 4 bases; unmatched bases: 5. The CDR3 nucleotides read TGTGCCAGCAGTTTCGGCAGCGGGGGTTACAATGAGCAGTTCTTC. Its translation: CASSFGSGGYNEQFF.